This T cell receptor (beta chain) comes out of a study of cytomegalovirus exposure and HLA in healthy donors. Study-wide background: From donors who were HLA-typed, an early data release held around 85 million unique TCRs. Study conclusions and caveats: The only immune exposure information that was available was CMV serostatus.

The CDR3 consists of 11 residues. Trimming stripped 2 bases from V and 8 bases from J, with 9 bases between. In germline, CDR1 is DFQATT, CDR2 SNEGSKA (reference sequence). Researchers ran the PCR with 60 Vbeta and 13 Jbeta primers. Sequencing was performed with immunoSEQ multiplex PCR; in TCRdb, only in-frame clones are kept and a portion is missing. The sample has 150,000 to 200,000 clones; about four fifths are singletons. Details on this clone: Its antigen is unknown.

Sequencing input: PBMCs. V and J are TRBV20-1 and TRBJ1-1; D gene ambiguous. The TCR was taken from a woman aged 45-60 years in good health and CMV-seronegative. The CDR3 sequence: CSARSRKEAFF. The DNA of the CDR3 is TGCAGTGCTAGATCTCGTAAAGAAGCTTTCTTT.